Listed here are 10 T cell receptor beta chains from one sample, sequenced in a study of CD8+ T cells in alopecia areata. Extracted RNA was reverse transcribed, and the resulting cDNA served as sequencing template. Method: immunoSEQ multiplex PCR; TCRdb's copy keeps in-frame clones and lacks some. The sample includes 210,000 or so clones, roughly 66% of them seen just once. The treatment denotes: oral pan-JAK inhibitor, 5-10 mg twice daily. The sample was CD4+ T cells sorted from blood, taken at approximately week 45, from a patient treated with tofacitinib. The receptor source for this set is a human donor with alopecia areata.

The J gene is TRBJ1-2, the V gene TRBV19; the D gene is possibly TRBD1 (5 bases). The germline CDR1 and CDR2 sequences are LNHDA and SQIVND (reference sequence). The V gene lost 5 bases and the J gene lost 0 bases, with 25 bases spanning the gap. CDR3 length: 19 residues. This CDR3 reads CASSSPYRTTSLANYGYTF. The CDR3 coding sequence is TGTGCCAGTAGTTCACCCTACAGGACTACCTCCTTAGCTAACTATGGCTACACCTTC.

This clone was counted between two and nine times. The rearrangement links TRBV29-1 to TRBJ2-3; D perhaps matches TRBD2 (6 bases). Trimming took 3 bases from V and 5 from J, leaving 18 bases between them. The CDR3 is 15 residues long. Germline values: CDR1 SQVTM, CDR2 ANQGSEA. This chain's CDR3 is CSVEGTGNGRDTQYF. Here the CDR3 DNA reads TGCAGCGTTGAGGGGACGGGGAACGGGAGAGATACGCAGTATTTT.

V usage is TRBV15 and J usage is TRBJ2-5; tentatively, D is TRBD2 (6 bases). The V gene's germline CDR1 is LNHNV and CDR2 YYDKDF (reference sequence). This CDR3 has 14 residues. With 1 base removed from V and 6 bases from J, the gap between germline ends came to 12 bases. The CDR3, as DNA: TGTGCCACCAGCAGAGTAACCGGGGGAAAGACCCAGTACTTC. Encoded protein: CATSRVTGGKTQYF.

The chain recombines TRBV10-3 with TRBJ1-1; D remains unclear. The germline CDR1 and CDR2 sequences are ENHRY and SYGVKD. V was clipped by 0 bases and J by 1 base, with 6 bases between them. This CDR3 has 14 amino acids. DNA of the CDR3: TGTGCCATCAGTGAGTCTTTCGGGAACACTGAAGCTTTCTTT. Protein sequence: CAISESFGNTEAFF.

This sequence joins TRBV25-1 and TRBJ2-4; no definite D call. The CDR3 is made up of 14 amino acids. The germline V gene encodes CDR1 MGHDK and CDR2 SYGVNS. V dropped 0 bases and J dropped 1 base, with 4 bases sitting between them. DNA of the CDR3: TGTGCCAGCAGTGAATATGGGGCCAAAAACATTCAGTACTTC. Translation gives CASSEYGAKNIQYF.

This rearrangement joins TRBV7-2 to TRBJ2-1; D uncertain. CDR3 length equals 14 residues. Germline CDR1 and CDR2: SGHTA and FQGNSA. Deletions cut 2 bases from V and 5 bases from J, with 10 bases between. CDR3 amino acids: CASSLRRANNEQFF. CDR3 coding DNA: TGTGCCAGCAGCTTAAGACGAGCTAACAATGAGCAGTTCTTC.

This sequence joins TRBV14 and TRBJ1-5, with D perhaps matching TRBD1 (5 bases). The germline CDR1 and CDR2 sequences are SGHDN and FVKESK. V shed 4 bases and J shed 5 bases, with 9 bases lying between them. The CDR3 length is 13 residues. CDR3 in amino acids: CASSRGIYQPQHF. The DNA of the CDR3 is TGTGCCAGCAGCCGGGGGATCTATCAGCCCCAGCATTTT.

The rearrangement uses TRBV19 and TRBJ2-2; 10 nucleotides agree with TRBD1. Germline V gives CDR1 LNHDA, CDR2 SQIVND (reference sequence). This CDR3 has 17 amino acids. The V and J ends lost 5 bases and 3 bases, in that order; junction bases with no gene match: 9. The CDR3 DNA sequence: TGTGCCAGTAGTCCACGACCGGGACAGGGGTACACCGGGGAGCTGTTTTTT. Protein product: CASSPRPGQGYTGELFF.

To note about this clone: Other DNA sequences in the sample encode the same CDR3. This chain connects TRBV29-1 to TRBJ1-2; D gene uncertain. Per the germline V gene, CDR1 is SQVTM and CDR2 is ANQGSEA. This CDR3 is 11 amino acids long. V was clipped by 3 bases and J by 4 bases, with 6 bases between them. Here the CDR3 DNA reads TGCAGCGTTGAGTCGAGCTATGGCTACACCTTC. This gives the protein CSVESSYGYTF.

The rearrangement uses TRBV5-6 and TRBJ2-5; D tentatively fits TRBD1 or TRBD2 (7 bases each). CDR3 length equals 13 residues. Germline CDR1 SGHDT, CDR2 YYEEEE. Trimming removed 4 bases from V and 5 bases from J, with 12 bases in between. In DNA, the CDR3 is TGTGCCAGCAGCCCAGGGGGGGAGGAGACCCAGTACTTC. Protein product: CASSPGGEETQYF. Combining the CDR3 with reference TRBV5-6 and TRBJ2-5 gives the whole variable domain DAGVTQSPTHLIKTRGQQVTLRCSPKSGHDTVSWYQQALGQGPQFIFQYYEEEERQRGNFPDRFSGHQFPNYSSELNVNALLLGDSALYLCASSPGGEETQYFGPGTRLLVL.